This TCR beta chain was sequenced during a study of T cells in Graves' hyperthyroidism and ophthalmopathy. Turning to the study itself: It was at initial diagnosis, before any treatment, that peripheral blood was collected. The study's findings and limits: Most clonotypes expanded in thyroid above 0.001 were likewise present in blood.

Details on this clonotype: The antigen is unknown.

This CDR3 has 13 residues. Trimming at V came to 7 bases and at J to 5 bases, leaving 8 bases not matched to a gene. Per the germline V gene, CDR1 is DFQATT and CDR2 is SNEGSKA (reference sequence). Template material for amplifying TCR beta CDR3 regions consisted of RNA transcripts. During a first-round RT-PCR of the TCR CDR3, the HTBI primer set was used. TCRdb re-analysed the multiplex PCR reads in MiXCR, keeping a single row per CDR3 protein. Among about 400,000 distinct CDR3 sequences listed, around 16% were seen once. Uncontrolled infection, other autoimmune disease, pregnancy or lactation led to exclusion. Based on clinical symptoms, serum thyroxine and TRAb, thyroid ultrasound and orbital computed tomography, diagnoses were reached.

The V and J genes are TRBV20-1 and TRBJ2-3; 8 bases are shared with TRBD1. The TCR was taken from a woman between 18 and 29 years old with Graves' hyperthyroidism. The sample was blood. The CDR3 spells CSGAEDRVDTQYF. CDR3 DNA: TGCAGTGGAGCGGAGGACAGGGTAGATACGCAGTATTTT.